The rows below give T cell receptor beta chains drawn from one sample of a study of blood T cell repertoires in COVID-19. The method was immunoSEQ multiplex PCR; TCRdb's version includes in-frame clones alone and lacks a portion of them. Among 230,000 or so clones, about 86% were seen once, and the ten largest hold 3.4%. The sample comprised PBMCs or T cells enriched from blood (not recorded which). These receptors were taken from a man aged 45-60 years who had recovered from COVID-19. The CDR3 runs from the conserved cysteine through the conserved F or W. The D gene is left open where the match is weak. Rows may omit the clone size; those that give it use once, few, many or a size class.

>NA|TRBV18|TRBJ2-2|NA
TGTGCCAGCTCACCACCAGGCAGGGCAGGCACCGGGGAGCTGTTTTTT
CASSPPGRAGTGELFF
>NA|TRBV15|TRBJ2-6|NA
TGTGCCACCAGCAGAGATCGGCCCGGGTACTCTGGGGCCAACGTCCTGACTTTC
CATSRDRPGYSGANVLTF
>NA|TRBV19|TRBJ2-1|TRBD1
TGTGCCAGTAGTAGCCGGGACAGACCCTACAATGAGCAGTTCTTC
CASSSRDRPYNEQFF
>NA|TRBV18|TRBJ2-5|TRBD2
TGTGCCAGCTCCCCGACTAGCGGGAGTGGGGAGACCCAGTACTTC
CASSPTSGSGETQYF
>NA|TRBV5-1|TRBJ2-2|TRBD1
TGCGCCAGCAGCCCTTACAGGGGCACAAACACCGGGGAGCTGTTTTTT
CASSPYRGTNTGELFF
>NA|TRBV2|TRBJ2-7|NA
TGTGCCAGCAGTAGACAGAATTCCTACGAGCAGTACTTC
CASSRQNSYEQYF
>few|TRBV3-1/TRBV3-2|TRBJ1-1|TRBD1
TGTGCCAGCAGCCAAGGTAAGCGCGGGACAGTAGGACCAGAGGCTGAAGCTTTCTTT
CASSQGKRGTVGPEAEAFF
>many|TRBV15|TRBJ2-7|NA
TGTGCCACCAGCAGAGGATGGGGCCGGCACTACGAGCAGTACTTC
CATSRGWGRHYEQYF
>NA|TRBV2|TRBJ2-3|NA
TGTGCCAGCAGTGAAGCGGTACTCACAGATACGCAGTATTTT
CASSEAVLTDTQYF
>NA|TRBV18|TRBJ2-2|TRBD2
TGTGCCAGCTCACCCGGGACTAGCCTCGGAGAGCTGTTTTTT
CASSPGTSLGELFF
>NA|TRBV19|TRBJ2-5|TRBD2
TGTGCCAGTAGGGGACTAGCGGGAGAGACCCAGTACTTC
CASRGLAGETQYF
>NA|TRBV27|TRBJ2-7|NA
TGTGCCAGCAGTTGGGGGGGGCAGTTGATCCCAGAGCAGTACTTC
CASSWGGQLIPEQYF
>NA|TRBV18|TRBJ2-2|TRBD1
TGTGCCAGCTCTCGGGACAGGACAAACACCGGGGAGCTGTTTTTT
CASSRDRTNTGELFF
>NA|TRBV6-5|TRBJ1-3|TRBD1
TGTGCCAGCAGTCAATCGGACAGGGGCAACACCATATATTTT
CASSQSDRGNTIYF
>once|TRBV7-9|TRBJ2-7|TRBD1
TGTGCCAGCAGCTCCCGGACAGGGGTCTCCTACGAGCAGTACTTC
CASSSRTGVSYEQYF
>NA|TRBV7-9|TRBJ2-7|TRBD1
TGTGCCAGCAGCCCTCGGGACAGGTTGTCCGAGCAGTACTTC
CASSPRDRLSEQYF
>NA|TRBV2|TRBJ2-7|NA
TGTGCCAGCTGCAGGGCCGATTTAACCTACGAGCAGTACTTC
CASCRADLTYEQYF
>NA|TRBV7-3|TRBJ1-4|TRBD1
TGTGCCAGCAGCCCAGGACAGGGAGAAAAACTGTTTTTT
CASSPGQGEKLFF
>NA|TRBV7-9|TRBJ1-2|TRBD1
TGTGCCAGCAGCCCCTATCGGGGACAGGGAAACTATGGCTACACCTTC
CASSPYRGQGNYGYTF
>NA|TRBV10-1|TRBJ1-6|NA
TGCGCCAGCAGTGAGACGGGGGTAAACTCACCCCTCCACTTT
CASSETGVNSPLHF
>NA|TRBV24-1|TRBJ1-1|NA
TGTGCCACCAGTGATATGGAGGATCGGAAAGGAGCTTTCTTT
CATSDMEDRKGAFF
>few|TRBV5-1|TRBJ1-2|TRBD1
TGCGCCAGCAGCTCCCGAGCGACAGGGTCAGACTATGGCTACACCTTC
CASSSRATGSDYGYTF